Sequencing of this T cell receptor (beta chain) was carried out in a study of T cells in localized non-small cell lung cancer (dated by TCRdb to the early 2020s). At the level of the whole study: Comparing tumors with uninvolved tumor-adjacent lungs, the study looked at the T cell repertoires of 236 patients with early-stage NSCLC. Of the NSCLC patients, fewer than 150 were male and some 97 were female, and the mean age was approximately 69 years. All 250 or so NSCLC patients in the cohort were treatment-naive and had localized lung tumors that were resected. Beyond this particular receptor, the publication reports: Multi-region tumor sequencing was not performed, so intratumor heterogeneity could not be excluded. Because the study design was exploratory, TCR variables were selected using unadjusted p-values without false-discovery rate correction. Uninvolved tumor-adjacent lung showed the highest T cell clonality, higher than tumor, which suggests more focused antigenic responses in the uninvolved tumor-adjacent lung. A median of approximately 55 of the top 100 tumor clones were detected in paired uninvolved adjacent lung, and some 28 of these tumor clones were also found among the top 100 clones of the paired uninvolved adjacent lung. Longer overall survival was associated with higher T cell density in blood, whereas shorter survival was associated with higher clonality in adjacent lung.

At diagnosis, peripheral blood, uninvolved tumor-adjacent lung and tumor were collected and stored as a combination of fresh-frozen and FFPE material. For TCR repertoire profiling, blood samples were analyzed in the form of peripheral blood mononuclear cells. TCR beta CDR3 regions were sequenced from DNA using the immunoSEQ Assay. On the authors' methods: T cell density was computed as TCR beta template counts normalized to usable DNA estimated by amplifying housekeeping genes. The preseqR package was used to estimate richness by extrapolating to 400,000 templates for PBMC samples and to 120,000 templates for tissue samples. Clonality was defined as one minus Pielou's evenness. Differential abundance testing on productive amino-acid clonotypes, with a minimum total count of 5 and an alpha of 0.1, was used to identify tissue-enriched TCRs. The Jaccard Index and the Morisita Overlap Index were used to measure how much the repertoires overlapped between compartments. TCR beta CDR3s were clustered by GLIPH together with public tetramer-defined viral CDR3s, and at least three viral sequences plus V-gene enrichment were required for viral motifs. The table was pulled from immuneACCESS by TCRdb, which kept in-frame rearrangements only. Such tables lose some clones; where checked, under half of the loss comes from unresolved V genes, and the rest has no known cause. That table gives V, J and clone size, and the DNA gave D and trimming. The sample table records roughly 76,000 clones; over 70% of these occur just once. The top ten clones comprise less than 20% of the sample.

With regard to this clone: The specificity of this receptor is unknown. One base away there is no much larger clone; base qualities are not given.

The specimen was PBMCs, collected before any cancer treatment. The sequence derives from a man between 40 and 70 years old with stage II squamous cell lung carcinoma.

The encoded CDR3 is CASSLGLDTQYF. The sequenced DNA: TGTGCCAGCAGCTTAGGATTAGATACGCAGTATTTT. The rearranged chain carries TRBV11-2 and TRBJ2-3; the D gene identity is not certain. Trimming removed 1 base from V and 5 bases from J, leaving 4 bases between the germline ends. The cysteine opens and the phenylalanine closes a CDR3 of 12 amino acids. Here the CDR3 DNA is all that survives: 36 bases in frame from base 1. CDR1 and CDR2 (SGHAT, FQNNGV) derive from the germline V gene.